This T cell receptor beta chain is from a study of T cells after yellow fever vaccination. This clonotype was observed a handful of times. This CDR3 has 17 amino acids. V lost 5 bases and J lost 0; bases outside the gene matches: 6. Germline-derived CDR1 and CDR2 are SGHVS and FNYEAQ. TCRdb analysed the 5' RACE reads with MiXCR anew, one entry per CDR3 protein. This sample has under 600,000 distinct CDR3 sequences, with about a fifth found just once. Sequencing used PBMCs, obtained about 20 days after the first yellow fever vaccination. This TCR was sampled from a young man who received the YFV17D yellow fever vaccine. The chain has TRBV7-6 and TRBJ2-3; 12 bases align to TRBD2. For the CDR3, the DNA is TGTGCCAGCAGCATGGGACTAGCGGGTTCTAGCACAGATACGCAGTATTTT. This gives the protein CASSMGLAGSSTDTQYF.